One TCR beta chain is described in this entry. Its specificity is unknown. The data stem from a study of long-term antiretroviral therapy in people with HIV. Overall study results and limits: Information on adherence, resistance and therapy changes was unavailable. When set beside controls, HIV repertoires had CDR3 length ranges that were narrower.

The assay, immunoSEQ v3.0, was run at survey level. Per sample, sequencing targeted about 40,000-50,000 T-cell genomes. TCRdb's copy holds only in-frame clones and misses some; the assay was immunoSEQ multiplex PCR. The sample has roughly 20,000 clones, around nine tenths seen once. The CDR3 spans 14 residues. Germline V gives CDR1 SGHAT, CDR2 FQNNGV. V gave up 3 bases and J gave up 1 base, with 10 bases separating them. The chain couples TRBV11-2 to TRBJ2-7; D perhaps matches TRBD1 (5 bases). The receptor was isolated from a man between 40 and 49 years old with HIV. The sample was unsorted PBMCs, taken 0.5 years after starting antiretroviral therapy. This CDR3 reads CASSLGLLSYEQYF. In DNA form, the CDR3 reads TGTGCCAGCAGCTTGGGGCTATTATCCTACGAGCAGTACTTC. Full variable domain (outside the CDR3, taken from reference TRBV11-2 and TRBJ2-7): EAGVAQSPRYKIIEKRQSVAFWCNPISGHATLYWYQQILGQGPKLLIQFQNNGVVDDSQLPKDRFSAERLKGVDSTLKIQPAKLEDSAVYLCASSLGLLSYEQYFGPGTRLTVT.